This T cell receptor (beta chain) was retrieved from a study of breast tumors, draining lymph nodes, adjacent tissues. Study-level results: Data fit most tumor T cells coming from lymph node, expanding in tumor. Tumor and nontumor repertoires were significantly more similar in luminal-like than in basal-like breast cancer. Tumor TCR diversity was below lymph nodes but above nontumor tissue.

The germline gives CDR1 LNHNV, CDR2 YYDKDF (reference sequence). This CDR3 spans 14 amino acids. Losses at the gene ends were 3 bases for V and 9 bases for J; bases not matched to a gene: 9. On this clonotype itself: Its antigen is as yet unknown.

The lymph nodes were axillary draining lymph nodes from breast cancer patients. TCRdb used MiXCR to reprocess the multiplex PCR reads, holding one entry per CDR3 protein. In the table there are approximately 210,000 distinct CDR3 sequences, 32% of which are singletons. The clonotype originates from a female donor with breast cancer. Some clones in this sample may be carry-over from other donors' samples. The rearrangement uses TRBV15 and TRBJ2-5; TRBD2 aligns across 8 bases. Sequencing input: axillary lymph node tissue. The CDR3, as DNA: TGTGCCACCAGCAGTGTACCGGGCGGGAGGTCCCAGTACTTC. This sequence encodes CATSSVPGGRSQYF.